These 7 T cell receptor beta chains were sequenced from one sample in a study of T cell changes during pregnancy in multiple sclerosis. Clones were read by immunoSEQ multiplex PCR, and TCRdb kept only the in-frame ones, dropping some. The data contain approximately 45,000 clones, 91% of them seen just once; the ten biggest clones take up roughly 3%. The starting material was CD8+ T cells from peripheral blood mononuclear cells, obtained in the second trimester of pregnancy. The receptors stem from a female donor with multiple sclerosis, enrolled in a pregnancy study.

The V and J genes are TRBV27 and TRBJ1-1; D is possibly TRBD1 (6 bases). This CDR3 is 13 amino acids long. Trimming pared 10 bases from V and 5 bases from J, leaving 17 bases between. CDR1 and CDR2 from the germline V gene are MNHEY and SMNVEV (reference sequence). The CDR3 loop reads CATKLGAGTEAFF. In DNA, the CDR3 is TGTGCCACCAAATTGGGGGCTGGAACTGAAGCTTTCTTT.

The chain joins TRBV27 to TRBJ1-2; 8 bases fit TRBD1. The ends lost 8 bases at V and 6 bases at J; junction bases unmatched: 11. The CDR3 sequence is 14 residues long. Germline values: CDR1 MNHEY, CDR2 SMNVEV (reference sequence). This chain's CDR3 is CASGGWGQVNGYTF. The CDR3 nucleotides read TGTGCCAGCGGGGGTTGGGGACAGGTGAATGGCTACACCTTC.

V gene TRBV5-4 combines with J gene TRBJ1-2; D uncertain. V was pared by 6 bases and J by 6 bases, with 15 bases between. Germline assignment: CDR1 SGHNT and CDR2 YYREEE (reference sequence). CDR3 length: 13 amino acids. The CDR3 here is CASNRGESHGYTF. As DNA, the CDR3 is TGTGCCAGCAATCGGGGTGAATCCCATGGCTACACCTTC. Variable domain in full (rest from reference TRBV5-4 and TRBJ1-2): ETGVTQSPTHLIKTRGQQVTLRCSSQSGHNTVSWYQQALGQGPQFIFQYYREEENGRGNFPPRFSGLQFPNYSSELNVNALELDDSALYLCASNRGESHGYTFGSGTRLTVV.

This clone was seen once. This rearrangement joins TRBV6-6 to TRBJ2-5; unclear D gene. The tail of the sequence fits TRBJ2-7 better, so the J call may be wrong. From germline, CDR1 is MNHNY and CDR2 SVGAGI (reference sequence). The CDR3 is 14 residues long. CDR3 sequence reads: CASSVETLSYEQYF. The CDR3 nucleotides read TGTGCCAGCAGCGTTGAGACTCTTTCCTACGAGCAGTACTTC.

V is TRBV2 and J is TRBJ2-7; a weak D match, TRBD1 (6 bases). V lost 2 bases and J 2 bases, leaving 13 bases between the germline ends. CDR1 SNHLY and CDR2 FYNNEI come from the germline V gene. CDR3 length: 15 amino acids. The CDR3 is CASSEWDTIPYEQYF. The CDR3 DNA is TGTGCCAGCAGTGAATGGGACACGATACCCTACGAGCAGTACTTC.

This rearrangement joins TRBV19 to TRBJ2-4, with 10 nucleotides matching TRBD2. V lost 7 bases and J lost 1; bases outside the gene matches: 7. Germline assignment: CDR1 LNHDA and CDR2 SQIVND (reference sequence). The CDR3 is 16 residues long. The CDR3 region is CASNLAGEVAKNIQYF. DNA of the CDR3: TGTGCCAGTAACCTAGCGGGGGAAGTGGCCAAAAACATTCAGTACTTC.

The J gene is TRBJ1-2, the V gene TRBV21-1. TRBV21-1 counts as a pseudogene. The CDR3 extends over 18 amino acids. DNA for the CDR3: TGTGCCAGCAGCAAAGCGTCTTGGAGAAATCTTACCGACTATGGCTACACCTTC. It specifies CASSKASWRNLTDYGYTF.